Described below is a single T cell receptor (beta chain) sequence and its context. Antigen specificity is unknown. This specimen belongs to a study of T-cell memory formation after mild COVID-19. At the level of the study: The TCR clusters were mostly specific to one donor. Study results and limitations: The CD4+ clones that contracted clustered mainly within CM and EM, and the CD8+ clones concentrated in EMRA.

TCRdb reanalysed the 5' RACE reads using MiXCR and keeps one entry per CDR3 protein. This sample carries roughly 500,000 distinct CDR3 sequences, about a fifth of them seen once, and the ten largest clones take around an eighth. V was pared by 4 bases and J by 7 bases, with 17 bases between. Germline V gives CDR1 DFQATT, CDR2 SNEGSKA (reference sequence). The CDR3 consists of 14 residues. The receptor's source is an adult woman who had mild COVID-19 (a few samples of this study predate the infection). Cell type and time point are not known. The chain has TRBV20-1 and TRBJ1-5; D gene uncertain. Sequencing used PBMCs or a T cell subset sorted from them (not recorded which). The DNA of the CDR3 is TGCAGTGCTATCGTCCCGAAAGGCGGACAGCCCCAGCATTTT. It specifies CSAIVPKGGQPQHF.